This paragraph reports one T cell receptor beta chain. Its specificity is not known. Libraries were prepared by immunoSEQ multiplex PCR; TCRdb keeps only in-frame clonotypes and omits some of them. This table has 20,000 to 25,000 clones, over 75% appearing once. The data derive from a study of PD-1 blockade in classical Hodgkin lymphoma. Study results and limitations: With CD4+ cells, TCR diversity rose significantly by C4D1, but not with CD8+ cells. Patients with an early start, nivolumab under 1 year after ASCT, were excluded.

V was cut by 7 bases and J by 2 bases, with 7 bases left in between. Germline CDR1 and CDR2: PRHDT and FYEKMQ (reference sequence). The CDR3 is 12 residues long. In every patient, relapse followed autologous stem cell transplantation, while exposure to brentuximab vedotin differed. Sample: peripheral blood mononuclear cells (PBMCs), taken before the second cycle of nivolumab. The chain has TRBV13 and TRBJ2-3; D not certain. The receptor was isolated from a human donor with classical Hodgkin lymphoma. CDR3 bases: TGTGCCAGCACTGGTGTCACAGATACGCAGTATTTT. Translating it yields CASTGVTDTQYF. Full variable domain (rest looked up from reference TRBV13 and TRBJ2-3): AAGVIQSPRHLIKEKRETATLKCYPIPRHDTVYWYQQGPGQDPQFLISFYEKMQSDKGSIPDRFSAQQFSDYHSELNMSSLELGDSALYFCASTGVTDTQYFGPGTRLTVL.